The rows below give T cell receptor beta chains drawn from one sample of a study of blood T cell repertoires in COVID-19. Only in-frame clones appear in the TCRdb table, and some are missing; sequencing was by immunoSEQ multiplex PCR. The sample shows approximately 300,000 clones, about 82% of them seen only once. The sequencing sample was made of peripheral blood. The origin of the receptors is a woman between 50 and 59 years old with acute or convalescent COVID-19. CDR3s include the opening cysteine and the closing phenylalanine or tryptophan. The D gene is left open where the match is weak. Clone size, where shown, is once, few, many, or a class for clones that have expanded.

. | TRBJ2-1 | . | TRBV5-1 | CASSYQGHEQFF | TGCGCCAGCAGTTATCAGGGCCATGAGCAGTTCTTC
TRBD1 | TRBJ2-7 | . | TRBV7-3 | CASSLGTGTYEQYF | TGTGCCAGCAGCTTAGGGACAGGGACCTACGAGCAGTACTTC
. | TRBJ1-1 | . | TRBV3-1/TRBV3-2 | CASSQGGGTEAFF | TGTGCCAGCAGCCAGGGCGGGGGGACTGAAGCTTTCTTT
. | TRBJ2-5 | . | TRBV29-1 | CSVVRPRQETQYF | TGCAGCGTTGTGAGGCCCAGACAAGAGACCCAGTACTTC
TRBD2 | TRBJ2-7 | . | TRBV6-6 | CASSYGGRSHEQYF | TGTGCCAGCAGTTATGGCGGGAGATCCCACGAGCAGTACTTC
TRBD2 | TRBJ2-5 | . | TRBV18 | CASSLPSGACWRVGQTQYF | TGTGCCAGCTCACTTCCTAGCGGGGCGTGCTGGAGGGTTGGGCAGACCCAGTACTTC
. | TRBJ1-5 | once | TRBV18 | CASSPRPRGADSNQPQHF | TGTGCCAGCTCACCACGGCCCCGGGGGGCCGATAGCAATCAGCCCCAGCATTTT
TRBD2 | TRBJ2-1 | . | TRBV10-1 | CASAIERESHENEQFF | TGCGCCAGCGCCATTGAGCGGGAGTCCCACGAGAATGAGCAGTTCTTC
TRBD2 | TRBJ2-7 | . | TRBV6-6 | CASRDQGLVEYEQYF | TGTGCCAGCAGAGACCAGGGACTAGTCGAATACGAGCAGTACTTC
. | TRBJ2-2 | few | TRBV2 | CASRAGGTNTGELFF | TGTGCCAGCAGGGCCGGGGGAACGAACACCGGGGAGCTGTTTTTT
TRBD2 | TRBJ2-3 | . | TRBV5-6 | CASSLPGLASEPDTQYF | TGTGCCAGCAGCTTGCCAGGACTAGCGTCTGAGCCAGATACGCAGTATTTT
TRBD1 | TRBJ2-5 | . | TRBV7-9 | CASSLGQGEQETQYF | TGTGCCAGCAGCTTGGGACAGGGCGAGCAAGAGACCCAGTACTTC
TRBD1 | TRBJ1-5 | . | TRBV5-1 | CASSLIRGTDQPQHF | TGCGCCAGCAGCTTGATCCGGGGGACAGATCAGCCCCAGCATTTT
. | TRBJ1-1 | . | TRBV11-2 | CASSWDTNTEAFF | TGTGCCAGCAGCTGGGACACCAACACTGAAGCTTTCTTT
TRBD1 | TRBJ1-1 | . | TRBV5-1 | CASSLSGTGDTEAFF | TGCGCCAGCAGCCTCTCCGGGACAGGGGACACTGAAGCTTTCTTT
. | TRBJ2-7 | . | TRBV18 | CASSPNTYEQYF | TGTGCCAGCTCACCAAACACCTACGAGCAGTACTTC
. | TRBJ2-4 | . | TRBV6-5 | CASSPDSLAKNIQYF | TGTGCCAGCAGCCCGGACAGTCTAGCCAAAAACATTCAGTACTTC
TRBD1 | TRBJ1-5 | . | TRBV30 | CAWSAVGQVNQPQHF | TGTGCCTGGAGTGCCGTGGGACAGGTTAATCAGCCCCAGCATTTT
TRBD2 | TRBJ2-2 | . | TRBV5-1 | CASSFGGAGELFF | TGCGCCAGCAGCTTTGGGGGGGCCGGGGAGCTGTTTTTT
. | TRBJ2-2 | . | TRBV27 | CASSLGASAGELFF | TGTGCCAGCAGTTTAGGGGCCTCTGCCGGGGAGCTGTTTTTT
TRBD1 | TRBJ1-2 | . | TRBV15 | CATSSTGGYGYTF | TGTGCCACCAGCAGCACAGGGGGCTATGGCTACACCTTC
TRBD1 | TRBJ2-7 | . | TRBV29-1 | CSAGTGETYEQYF | TGCAGCGCCGGGACAGGGGAGACCTACGAGCAGTACTTC
. | TRBJ1-5 | . | TRBV6-4 | CASSDSTPEELSNQPQHF | TGTGCCAGCAGTGACTCGACCCCGGAAGAACTAAGCAATCAGCCCCAGCATTTT
. | TRBJ2-1 | . | TRBV19 | CASTPREGSSYNEQFF | TGTGCCAGTACCCCTCGGGAAGGCAGCTCCTACAATGAGCAGTTCTTC
. | TRBJ1-1 | . | TRBV19 | CASKGQPTEAFF | TGTGCCAGTAAAGGACAGCCGACTGAAGCTTTCTTT
. | TRBJ1-3 | . | TRBV5-1 | CASSLAPESGNTIYF | TGCGCCAGCAGCTTGGCCCCCGAGTCTGGAAACACCATATATTTT
. | TRBJ2-7 | . | TRBV6-5 | CASSYGRGADSYEQYF | TGTGCCAGCAGTTATGGGAGGGGGGCCGACTCCTACGAGCAGTACTTC
. | TRBJ1-1 | . | TRBV12-3/TRBV12-4 | CASSLWGTVEAFF | TGTGCCAGCAGTTTGTGGGGCACGGTTGAAGCTTTCTTT
TRBD2 | TRBJ2-1 | . | TRBV28 | CASSSGLADSYNEQFF | TGTGCCAGCAGTTCGGGACTAGCGGACTCCTACAATGAGCAGTTCTTC
TRBD1 | TRBJ1-2 | . | TRBV27 | CASSSGYDRGMLGYTF | TGTGCCAGCAGTTCGGGGTACGACAGGGGGATGCTTGGCTACACCTTC
. | TRBJ1-2 | . | TRBV24-1 | CATSDFGVYGYTF | TGTGCCACCAGTGATTTCGGGGTATATGGCTACACCTTC
TRBD2 | TRBJ2-5 | . | TRBV5-1 | CASSLALAGVETQYF | TGCGCCAGCAGCTTGGCGCTAGCGGGAGTGGAGACCCAGTACTTC
TRBD2 | TRBJ2-1 | . | TRBV7-3 | CASSFGRTDTEQFF | TGTGCCAGCAGCTTCGGGAGGACCGACACTGAGCAGTTCTTC
. | TRBJ2-3 | . | TRBV29-1 | CSVVLADTQYF | TGCAGCGTTGTTTTAGCTGACACGCAGTATTTT
. | TRBJ1-1 | . | TRBV29-1 | CSVDPHRVGVRGPNTEAFF | TGCAGCGTTGACCCTCACAGGGTGGGCGTCCGAGGGCCGAACACTGAAGCTTTCTTT
. | TRBJ1-1 | . | TRBV11-2 | CASSLDFGGSNTEAFF | TGTGCCAGCAGCTTAGATTTCGGGGGATCGAACACTGAAGCTTTCTTT
TRBD1 | TRBJ1-5 | . | TRBV6-5 | CASSNYRGGSNQPQHF | TGTGCCAGCAGTAACTACAGGGGCGGAAGCAATCAGCCCCAGCATTTT
. | TRBJ1-5 | . | TRBV19 | CASSMADYSNQPQHF | TGTGCCAGTAGTATGGCGGATTATAGCAATCAGCCCCAGCATTTT
TRBD2 | TRBJ2-1 | . | TRBV27 | CASTLGAGAPHEQFF | TGTGCCAGCACCTTGGGAGCGGGAGCCCCCCATGAGCAGTTCTTC
TRBD1 | TRBJ2-1 | . | TRBV27 | CASSFWDRDNEQFF | TGTGCCAGCAGCTTCTGGGACAGAGACAATGAGCAGTTCTTC
TRBD1 | TRBJ2-5 | . | TRBV28 | CASSTTGGMQTQYF | TGTGCCAGCAGTACGACAGGGGGGATGCAGACCCAGTACTTC
. | TRBJ2-3 | . | TRBV11-3 | CASSLRTVSGTDTQYF | TGTGCCAGCAGCTTAAGGACAGTAAGCGGCACAGATACGCAGTATTTT
. | TRBJ1-2 | . | TRBV5-4 | CASSLAAGQGNYGYTF | TGTGCCAGCAGCTTGGCCGCGGGGCAGGGCAACTATGGCTACACCTTC
. | TRBJ1-5 | . | TRBV11-2 | CASSLASSNQPQHF | TGTGCCAGCAGCTTAGCCTCTAGCAATCAGCCCCAGCATTTT
. | TRBJ2-1 | . | TRBV11-2 | CASSLFGSSYNEQFF | TGTGCCAGCAGCCTATTCGGGAGCTCCTACAATGAGCAGTTCTTC
. | TRBJ2-7 | . | TRBV4-3 | CASSQDRGYEQYF | TGCGCCAGCAGCCAAGATCGAGGCTACGAGCAGTACTTC
TRBD1 | TRBJ2-7 | . | TRBV6-5 | CASSYVGTGLSYEQYF | TGTGCCAGCAGTTACGTCGGGACAGGGCTATCCTACGAGCAGTACTTC
TRBD1 | TRBJ2-7 | once | TRBV18 | CASSPGGDRGYEQYF | TGTGCCAGCTCACCAGGGGGGGACAGGGGGTACGAGCAGTACTTC
TRBD2 | TRBJ2-7 | few | TRBV6-1 | CASSVPMAGGSYEQYF | TGTGCCAGCAGTGTCCCGATGGCGGGAGGGTCCTACGAGCAGTACTTC
. | TRBJ1-1 | . | TRBV7-2 | CASSLAGGLAFF | TGTGCCAGCAGCTTAGCGGGGGGACTGGCTTTCTTT
TRBD1 | TRBJ2-1 | few | TRBV29-1 | CSVGRQGIRWNEQFF | TGCAGCGTGGGGCGACAGGGGATCCGATGGAATGAGCAGTTCTTC
. | TRBJ1-6 | once | TRBV18 | CASSPQGTANSPLHF | TGTGCCAGCTCACCCCAGGGGACGGCTAATTCACCCCTCCACTTT
TRBD2 | TRBJ2-5 | . | TRBV6-2/TRBV6-3 | CASSSPTSGGQETQYF | TGTGCCAGCAGTTCCCCGACTAGCGGAGGGCAAGAGACCCAGTACTTC
. | TRBJ2-3 | once | TRBV7-9 | CASSSPPLAAGTDTQYF | TGTGCCAGCAGCTCGCCGCCTCTTGCGGCGGGAACAGATACGCAGTATTTT
TRBD1 | TRBJ2-3 | . | TRBV5-1 | CATGRSTGSRPDTQYF | TGCGCCACCGGCCGATCGACAGGGAGCCGTCCAGATACGCAGTATTTT
. | TRBJ1-1 | . | TRBV6-5 | CASRIRLVGNTEAFF | TGTGCCAGCAGAATCCGCCTAGTCGGGAACACTGAAGCTTTCTTT
. | TRBJ2-5 | . | TRBV11-3 | CASSPRQDATQYF | TGTGCCAGCAGCCCAAGACAGGATGCGACCCAGTACTTC
. | TRBJ2-2 | . | TRBV5-1 | CASSLRALGTGELFF | TGCGCCAGCAGCCTCAGGGCTTTGGGGACCGGGGAGCTGTTTTTT
. | TRBJ2-5 | . | TRBV14 | CASSQVGETQYF | TGTGCCAGCAGCCAGGTCGGAGAGACCCAGTACTTC